The next 4 T cell receptor beta chains were all read from a single sample in a study of T cells after yellow fever vaccination. Each CDR3 protein gets one entry after TCRdb re-called the 5' RACE reads with MiXCR. The sample has under 550,000 distinct CDR3 sequences, 21% seen once. The input for sequencing was PBMCs, taken roughly 20 days after the first yellow fever vaccination. The receptors shown here come from a young man who received the YFV17D yellow fever vaccine.

This clonotype was detected ten times or more. The chain recombines TRBV20-1 with TRBJ1-2, with 7 bases that match TRBD1. Germline CDR1 is DFQATT and CDR2 is SNEGSKA (reference sequence). There are 15 residues in the CDR3. V lost 0 bases to trimming and J lost 2 bases; unmatched junction nucleotides: 6. CDR3 nucleotide sequence: TGCAGTGCTAGAGATTCGGCACAGGGGAACTATGGCTACACCTTC. This translates into CSARDSAQGNYGYTF.

The V call is TRBV4-1, the J call TRBJ1-5; D is perhaps TRBD1 (5 bases). V dropped 0 bases and J dropped 2 bases, with 11 bases sitting between them. Germline assignment: CDR1 MGHRA and CDR2 YSYEKL. The CDR3 loop spans 16 amino acids. CDR3 sequence: CASSQEPGRRNQPQHF. In DNA, the CDR3 is TGCGCCAGCAGCCAAGAGCCGGGACGCCGCAATCAGCCCCAGCATTTT.

This clonotype showed up just a few times. CDR3 residues: CASSLAPGLNYEQYV. The CDR3 DNA is TGTGCCAGCAGCTTAGCACCGGGCCTGAACTACGAGCAGTACGTC. The chain combines TRBV7-2 with TRBJ2-7; D unresolved. Per germline, CDR1 SGHTA and CDR2 FQGNSA. V lost 0 bases, J lost 3 bases, and 12 bases lay in between. The CDR3 is made up of 15 amino acids.

This clonotype was picked up a small number of times. The rearrangement uses TRBV5-1 and TRBJ1-5; D is perhaps TRBD1 (5 bases). Per the germline V gene, CDR1 is SGHRS and CDR2 is YFSETQ. The CDR3 contains 16 residues. Trimming removed 0 bases at V and 4 bases at J, with 14 bases between. CDR3 DNA sequence: TGCGCCAGCAGCTTGGTTCAGGGCGCCCGAAATCAGCCCCAGCATTTT. Protein: CASSLVQGARNQPQHF.